The 19 T cell receptor beta chains below all came from one sample that was sequenced in a study of T cell repertoires in cytomegalovirus infection. Their antigens remain unidentified. TCRdb re-analysed the reads in MiXCR, keeping a single row per CDR3 protein. The table lists more than 250,000 distinct CDR3 sequences, around 25% of them singletons. Specimen: cultured PBMCs, collected from culture after CMV antigen stimulation. These receptors were taken from a human donor in good health (CMV status not recorded). Some clones in this sample may be carry-over from other donors' samples.

This clonotype was detected a few times. The chain uses TRBV29-1 and TRBJ2-1, with TRBD2 matching over 8 bases. Germline loops: CDR1 SQVTM, CDR2 ANQGSEA. The CDR3 has 16 amino acids. Trimming took 7 bases from V and 4 from J; bases not matched to a gene: 15. CDR3 protein: CSAPRPASGRYNEQFF. The CDR3 DNA is TGCAGCGCCCCCCGCCCGGCTAGCGGGCGTTACAATGAGCAGTTCTTC.

This clonotype was observed a few times. The chain is built from TRBV6-5 and TRBJ1-3; 9 positions agree with TRBD1. CDR1 and CDR2 (germline): MNHEY, SVGAGI. The V and J ends lost 0 bases and 2 bases, in that order; junction bases with no gene match: 2. The CDR3 loop spans 16 amino acids. CDR3 region: CASSYSQGAAGNTIYF. Written as DNA, the CDR3 is TGTGCCAGCAGTTACTCACAGGGGGCGGCTGGAAACACCATATATTTT.

This clonotype was seen only a few times. This rearrangement joins TRBV7-8 to TRBJ2-7, with D possibly being TRBD2 (6 bases). This CDR3 has 16 residues. Germline CDR1 is SGHVS and CDR2 is FQNEAQ. V dropped 1 base and J dropped 5 bases, with 18 bases sitting between them. CDR3 DNA sequence: TGTGCCAGCAGCTTAGGGCCCCTAATGGCGGGGAACGAGCAGTACGTC. Translating it yields CASSLGPLMAGNEQYV.

This clonotype has only a few counts. The genes are TRBV5-8 and TRBJ1-1, with 10 bases matching TRBD1. The junction had 6 bases not matched to a gene; V was cut back by 0 bases and J by 4 bases. Germline V gives CDR1 SGHTS, CDR2 YDEGEE. The CDR3 runs to 16 residues. This CDR3 reads CASSLGDRGSLTEAFF. CDR3 in DNA: TGTGCCAGCAGCTTGGGGGACAGGGGTTCTCTCACTGAAGCTTTCTTT.

This clonotype was counted only a few times. This chain uses TRBV7-2 with TRBJ2-1; D may be TRBD1 or TRBD2 (5 bases each). The V gene's germline CDR1 is SGHTA and CDR2 FQGNSA. The CDR3 length is 15 residues. Trimming removed 5 bases from V and 0 bases from J, with 11 bases in between. The CDR3 nucleotides read TGTGCCAGCAGCCGGGACCGCTACTCCTACAATGAGCAGTTCTTC. Encoded protein: CASSRDRYSYNEQFF.

In DNA form, the CDR3 reads TGCGCCAGCAGCTTGGATAGGCCACCACAAAATACGCAGTATTTT. Protein sequence: CASSLDRPPQNTQYF. The chain recombines TRBV5-1 with TRBJ2-3, with D unclear. Germline-derived CDR1 and CDR2 are SGHRS and YFSETQ. The CDR3 covers 15 residues. The germline V and J ends were trimmed by 0 bases and 7 bases, with 15 bases remaining between them.

This clonotype occurred many times. V gene TRBV7-8 combines with J gene TRBJ1-5; tentative D call: TRBD1 (6 bases). CDR3 length: 16 amino acids. Germline CDR1 is SGHVS and CDR2 is FQNEAQ. The V end was cut by 0 bases, the J end by 4 bases, with 13 bases between. The CDR3 nucleotides read TGTGCCAGCAGCTTAGCTCCCGGGGGCAGAAATCAGCCCCAGCATTTT. It codes for CASSLAPGGRNQPQHF.

This clonotype was counted ten times or more. The rearrangement joins TRBV7-8 to TRBJ2-1; TRBD2 matches 7 bases. The CDR3 consists of 16 residues. Germline V gene lookup returns CDR1 SGHVS and CDR2 FQNEAQ. The junction had 11 bases not matched to a gene; V was cut back by 2 bases and J by 7 bases. The CDR3 here is CASSLMVGGPGNEQFF. Written as DNA, the CDR3 is TGTGCCAGCAGCTTAATGGTGGGAGGGCCGGGGAATGAGCAGTTCTTC.

This chain's CDR3 is CATLRVEPTYNEQFF. CDR3 nucleotide sequence: TGTGCCACTCTAAGGGTCGAACCAACTTACAATGAGCAGTTCTTC. The chain employs TRBV6-5 and TRBJ2-1; D remains unclear. Germline V gives CDR1 MNHEY, CDR2 SVGAGI. Trimming removed 10 bases from V and 4 bases from J, with 20 bases in between. This CDR3 is built from 15 residues.

The table lists this clonotype with a few counts. The J gene is TRBJ1-1, the V gene TRBV6-2 or TRBV6-3, with 11 bases identical to TRBD1. The CDR3 extends over 17 amino acids. CDR1 MNHEY and CDR2 SVGEGT come from the germline V gene. Losses at the gene ends were 5 bases for V and 1 base for J; bases not matched to a gene: 9. The CDR3: CASSPWTGGGRNTEAFF. The CDR3 bases are TGTGCCAGCAGTCCATGGACAGGGGGCGGGAGGAACACTGAAGCTTTCTTT.

This chain links TRBV6-5 with TRBJ1-4; a possible D gene is TRBD1 (5 bases). Trimming removed 11 bases from V and 3 bases from J, with 22 bases in between. This CDR3 is built from 16 residues. CDR1 is MNHEY and CDR2 is SVGAGI in the germline V gene. The CDR3 region is CARYSLLRGANEKLFF. The CDR3, as DNA: TGTGCCCGCTACTCCCTCCTGCGGGGGGCTAATGAAAAACTGTTTTTT.

V is TRBV7-6 and J is TRBJ2-2; 7 nucleotides agree with TRBD2. With 5 bases clipped from V and 4 bases from J, the junction kept 7 bases outside the gene matches. CDR3 length equals 15 residues. Germline V gene lookup returns CDR1 SGHVS and CDR2 FNYEAQ. The CDR3 bases are TGTGCCAGCAGCAACGGACTAGTGGGCACCGGGGAGCTGTTTTTT. This encodes CASSNGLVGTGELFF. Full variable domain (missing parts from reference TRBV7-6 and TRBJ2-2): GAGVSQSPRYKVTKRGQDVALRCDPISGHVSLYWYRQALGQGPEFLTYFNYEAQQDKSGLPNDRFSAERPEGSISTLTIQRTEQRDSAMYRCASSNGLVGTGELFFGEGSRLTVL.

In this sample, this clonotype turned up a few times. V gene TRBV5-1 combines with J gene TRBJ1-2; D is ambiguous. Per germline, CDR1 SGHRS and CDR2 YFSETQ. The length of the CDR3 is 12 residues. Trimming shortened V by 5 bases and J by 2 bases, and 7 bases separated the two germline ends. The CDR3 DNA reads as TGCGCCAGCAGTCGGTTAAACTATGGCTACACCTTC. This translates into CASSRLNYGYTF.

This clonotype came up a few times. This chain joins TRBV6-2 or TRBV6-3 and TRBJ1-5, with TRBD1 matching 7 bases. There are 15 residues in the CDR3. The junction had 11 bases not matched to a gene; V was cut back by 6 bases and J by 6 bases. Per germline, CDR1 MNHEY and CDR2 SVGEGT. Here the CDR3 DNA reads TGTGCCAGCAGCGCCCAGGGGGGCTTTGCTCAGCCCCAGCATTTT. Its translation: CASSAQGGFAQPQHF.

CDR3 loop: CASSPLGSGSYEQFF. CDR3 coding DNA: TGTGCCAGCAGCCCCCTTGGGAGCGGGAGCTATGAGCAGTTCTTC. V is TRBV12-3 or TRBV12-4 and J is TRBJ2-1; 8 bases are a match to TRBD2. J gave up 8 bases and V 6 bases, and 12 bases lay outside the gene matches. CDR3 length: 15 amino acids.

This clonotype was seen repeatedly, ten times or more. The chain links TRBV12-3 or TRBV12-4 to TRBJ2-1, with D unresolved. V shed 2 bases and J shed 5 bases, with 13 bases lying between them. The CDR3 is 15 amino acids. The CDR3 region is CASSLSRLLNNEQFF. The CDR3 DNA sequence: TGTGCCAGCAGTTTATCGCGGTTACTAAACAATGAGCAGTTCTTC.

This clonotype was picked up a small number of times. The J gene is TRBJ2-1, the V gene TRBV9; no firm D call. Trimming removed 0 bases at V and 6 bases at J, with 7 bases between. CDR1 is SGDLS, CDR2 YYNGEE, per germline. The CDR3 runs 13 residues. In DNA form, the CDR3 reads TGTGCCAGCAGCGTAGGACGGGCCAATGAGCAGTTCTTC. Encoded protein: CASSVGRANEQFF.

This clonotype has ten or more counts. The chain recombines TRBV7-2 with TRBJ2-7; D may match TRBD1 or TRBD2 (5 bases each). The CDR3 contains 16 residues. Germline assignment: CDR1 SGHTA and CDR2 FQGNSA. V lost 5 bases, J lost 0 bases, and 17 bases lay in between. CDR3 sequence: CASSPKSGSSSYEQYF. The CDR3 nucleotides read TGTGCCAGCAGCCCAAAGTCAGGGAGCAGCTCCTACGAGCAGTACTTC.

V is TRBV19 and J is TRBJ1-1; D unclear. Germline CDR1 and CDR2: LNHDA and SQIVND (reference sequence). V gave up 3 bases and J gave up 7 bases, with 15 bases separating them. This CDR3 comprises 14 residues. The CDR3 loop is CASSIYDLKGEAFF. In DNA, the CDR3 is TGTGCCAGTAGTATCTATGACTTGAAGGGTGAAGCTTTCTTT.